Following are 26 T cell receptor beta chains from one sample sequenced in a study of blood T cells in healthy people across ages. A second PCR, run for roughly 7 to 11 cycles, used a sample-barcoded 5' primer plus a J-beta primer mix. TCRdb passed the 5' RACE reads through MiXCR, listing each CDR3 protein once. The sample includes some 880,000 distinct CDR3 sequences, around 36% seen only once; the top ten take over 10%. Sequences were obtained from blood. The receptor source for this set is a man aged 18 to 29 in good health.

This clonotype was observed many times. The DNA for the CDR3 is TGCGCCAGCAGCCAAGATCCGAGCGGAGACAATGAGCAGTTCTTC. Translated, it gives CASSQDPSGDNEQFF. This chain connects TRBV4-3 to TRBJ2-1; D perhaps matches TRBD2 (5 bases). Per the germline V gene, CDR1 is LGHNA and CDR2 is YSLEER. The CDR3 totals 15 residues. V was clipped by 0 bases and J by 5 bases, with 11 bases between them.

The chain recombines TRBV5-1 with TRBJ1-1; D uncertain. V was pared by 2 bases and J by 3 bases, with 8 bases between. This CDR3 spans 13 amino acids. Germline CDR1 and CDR2: SGHRS and YFSETQ. The CDR3 DNA follows: TGCGCCAGCAGCTTAGCCCAGGACACTGAAGCTTTCTTT. Protein: CASSLAQDTEAFF.

The chain has TRBV12-3 or TRBV12-4 and TRBJ2-1; 7 positions agree with TRBD2. The J segment lost 3 bases and the V segment lost 7 bases, leaving 9 bases of the junction unmatched. There are 15 residues in the CDR3. The CDR3 sequence: CASTIFREGYNEQFF. The CDR3 bases are TGTGCCAGCACCATATTCAGGGAGGGCTACAATGAGCAGTTCTTC.

The chain couples TRBV9 to TRBJ2-7; TRBD1 agrees at 11 bases. V trimming: 0 bases; J trimming: 2 bases; junction bases outside the gene matches: 1. Germline CDR1 and CDR2: SGDLS and YYNGEE. The CDR3 is 15 amino acids. CDR3 residues: CASSVEGQGAYEQYF. The CDR3 DNA is TGTGCCAGCAGCGTAGAGGGACAGGGGGCCTACGAGCAGTACTTC.

The chain is built from TRBV7-9 and TRBJ2-1, with 7 bases lining up with TRBD1. Losses at the gene ends were 2 bases for V and 10 bases for J; bases not matched to a gene: 14. Germline V lookup: CDR1 SEHNR, CDR2 FQNEAQ (reference sequence). The CDR3 length is 16 residues. As DNA, the CDR3 is TGTGCCAGCAGCTTATCCCCCCGGGACAGCTCCTACGAGCAGTTCTTC. It encodes CASSLSPRDSSYEQFF.

This chain's CDR3 is CASSAYSGGAYEQYF. CDR3 in DNA: TGTGCCAGCAGTGCATATAGCGGGGGGGCCTACGAGCAGTACTTC. The J gene is TRBJ2-7, the V gene TRBV25-1; 11 positions agree with TRBD2. Germline V CDR1 and CDR2: MGHDK, SYGVNS. This CDR3 contains 15 residues. The V segment lost 4 bases and the J segment 2 bases; nucleotides outside the gene matches: 4.

The genes are TRBV7-9 and TRBJ1-2; weak D call: TRBD1 (5 bases). The CDR3 sequence is 13 residues long. The V end was cut by 2 bases, the J end by 5 bases, with 9 bases between. CDR1 SEHNR and CDR2 FQNEAQ come from the germline V gene (reference sequence). The CDR3 reads CASSLRKGYGYTF. CDR3 nucleotides: TGTGCCAGCAGCTTAAGAAAGGGGTATGGCTACACCTTC. The complete variable domain, with remaining parts taken from reference TRBV7-9 and TRBJ1-2, reads DTGVSQNPRHKITKRGQNVTFRCDPISEHNRLYWYRQTLGQGPEFLTYFQNEAQLEKSRLLSDRFSAERPKGSFSTLEIQRTEQGDSAMYLCASSLRKGYGYTFGSGTRLTVV.

The chain recombines TRBV4-2 with TRBJ2-7, with unresolved D. The V gene's germline CDR1 is LGHNA and CDR2 YNFKEQ. Deletions cut 3 bases from V and 0 bases from J, with 6 bases between. The CDR3 contains 13 residues. The CDR3 region has the DNA TGTGCCAGCAGCCAGGGTTACTCCTACGAGCAGTACTTC. This translates into CASSQGYSYEQYF.

This clonotype was observed a handful of times. The CDR3 protein is CSARPASGRTDTQYF. In DNA form, the CDR3 reads TGCAGTGCTAGACCTGCTAGCGGGCGCACAGATACGCAGTATTTT. The V gene is TRBV20-1, the J gene TRBJ2-3, with 8 positions matching TRBD2. This CDR3 comprises 15 residues. Trimming cost V 2 bases and J 1 base; bases outside gene matches: 5. The germline V gene has CDR1 DFQATT and CDR2 SNEGSKA (reference sequence).

Only a few counts were recorded for this clonotype. V usage is TRBV5-1 and J usage is TRBJ2-7; D remains ambiguous. The CDR3 consists of 14 residues. Germline CDR1 is SGHRS and CDR2 is YFSETQ. V was shortened by 4 bases and J by 2 bases, with 13 bases between the two germline ends. In DNA form, the CDR3 reads TGCGCCAGCAGCCGAACGGTGGACCCCTACGAGCAGTACTTC. Its translation is CASSRTVDPYEQYF.

The gene calls are TRBV12-3 or TRBV12-4 and TRBJ1-4, with D possibly being TRBD1 (6 bases). V lost 4 bases and J 8 bases, leaving 11 bases between the germline ends. The CDR3 spans 13 residues. The CDR3: CASSSGVREKLFF. CDR3 coding DNA: TGTGCCAGCAGTTCAGGGGTGAGAGAAAAACTGTTTTTT.

This clonotype has more than one count but fewer than ten. CDR3 coding DNA: TGTGCCAGCAGCGTAGTTGACAGGGATAATCAGCCCCAGCATTTT. It is translated as CASSVVDRDNQPQHF. The gene calls are TRBV9 and TRBJ1-5; 7 nucleotides line up with TRBD1. Germline trimming cut 0 bases from V and 4 bases from J; bases unmatched to any gene: 4. The germline V gene has CDR1 SGDLS and CDR2 YYNGEE. The CDR3 covers 15 residues.

The chain joins TRBV13 to TRBJ2-3; tentatively, D is TRBD1 (8 bases). The CDR3 covers 16 residues. Deletions cut 0 bases from V and 3 bases from J, with 13 bases between. Germline lookup yields CDR1 PRHDT and CDR2 FYEKMQ (reference sequence). The CDR3 region has the DNA TGTGCCAGCAGCTTAGGACAGGGGGGGATAACAGATACGCAGTATTTT. Its translation: CASSLGQGGITDTQYF.

The gene calls are TRBV2 and TRBJ2-5; D gene unclear. This CDR3 region has 11 residues. Germline assignment: CDR1 SNHLY and CDR2 FYNNEI. The V end lost 7 bases, the J end lost 5 bases, and 8 bases lay between the germline ends. CDR3: CASTILETQYF. CDR3 nucleotide sequence: TGTGCCAGCACTATCCTTGAGACCCAGTACTTC.

This chain links TRBV5-1 with TRBJ2-3, with unresolved D. Trimming took 3 bases from V and 0 from J, leaving 8 bases between them. CDR1 is SGHRS, CDR2 YFSETQ, per germline. The CDR3 has 14 amino acids. CDR3: CASSYDSSTDTQYF. The CDR3 DNA is TGCGCCAGCAGCTACGACTCTAGCACAGATACGCAGTATTTT.

The table lists this clonotype with a few counts. The rearrangement links TRBV3-1 to TRBJ2-7; TRBD1 matches 7 bases. Germline V gene lookup returns CDR1 LGHDT and CDR2 YNNKEL (reference sequence). The CDR3 has 13 amino acids. Trimming at V came to 4 bases and at J to 5 bases, leaving 5 bases not matched to a gene. The CDR3 region is CASSRADRDEQYF. DNA for the CDR3: TGTGCCAGCAGCCGCGCCGACAGGGACGAGCAGTACTTC.

The gene calls are TRBV29-1 and TRBJ2-5, with unresolved D. Germline values: CDR1 SQVTM, CDR2 ANQGSEA. The CDR3 contains 12 residues. V lost 4 bases and J 3 bases, leaving 9 bases between the germline ends. CDR3 residues: CSVGRAEETQYF. The CDR3 bases are TGCAGCGTTGGAAGGGCAGAAGAGACCCAGTACTTC.

In this sample, this clonotype turned up a few times. This chain joins TRBV5-1 and TRBJ1-1; maybe TRBD1 (5 bases). Germline V gene lookup returns CDR1 SGHRS and CDR2 YFSETQ. The CDR3 is 14 amino acids. V lost 6 bases and J 1 base, leaving 13 bases between the germline ends. The CDR3 is CASMTGGWNTEAFF. The CDR3 bases are TGCGCCAGCATGACGGGGGGTTGGAACACTGAAGCTTTCTTT.

The table lists this clonotype with a few counts. In DNA form, the CDR3 reads TGTGCCAGCAGCTTAATTAATACAGATACGCAGTATTTT. This sequence encodes CASSLINTDTQYF. V and J are TRBV7-3 and TRBJ2-3; D remains unclear. Germline assignment: CDR1 SGHTA and CDR2 FQGTGA. The CDR3 covers 13 residues. V dropped 1 base and J dropped 3 bases, with 5 bases sitting between them.

This clonotype has just a few counts. The chain is built from TRBV20-1 and TRBJ2-1; possibly TRBD1 or TRBD2 for D (6 bases each). The germline gives CDR1 DFQATT, CDR2 SNEGSKA (reference sequence). The CDR3 length is 15 residues. The DNA for the CDR3 is TGCAGCGCAAGGAAGGGGGGTCAGTACGTAGGTGAGCAGTTCTTC. Translating it yields CSARKGGQYVGEQFF.

The chain recombines TRBV29-1 with TRBJ1-1; D is perhaps TRBD1 (5 bases). CDR3 size: 13 residues. V gave up 5 bases and J gave up 1 base, with 11 bases separating them. Germline CDR1 reads SQVTM; CDR2 reads ANQGSEA. The CDR3 is CSVRGDGNTEAFF. The CDR3 nucleotides read TGCAGCGTTCGAGGGGACGGGAACACTGAAGCTTTCTTT.

The rearrangement uses TRBV24-1 and TRBJ2-7; perhaps D is TRBD1 or TRBD2 (5 bases each). The V gene lost 5 bases and the J gene lost 3 bases, with 7 bases spanning the gap. The CDR3 is 12 amino acids. CDR1 and CDR2 (germline): KGHDR, SFDVKD. The CDR3 nucleotides are TGTGCCACCAGTGGGGACGGCTACGAGCAGTACTTC. Translating gives CATSGDGYEQYF.

There are many counts of this clonotype. This chain links TRBV7-9 with TRBJ2-7; D call uncertain. Germline V lookup: CDR1 SEHNR, CDR2 FQNEAQ (reference sequence). Trimming cost V 1 base and J 4 bases, with 5 bases left between them. CDR3 length: 12 residues. CDR3 residues: CASSLDVYEQYF. Here the CDR3 DNA reads TGTGCCAGCAGCTTAGACGTTTACGAGCAGTACTTC.

The chain combines TRBV20-1 with TRBJ2-7, with 13 bases identical to TRBD2. There are 15 residues in the CDR3. Germline CDR1 and CDR2: DFQATT and SNEGSKA (reference sequence). V lost 2 bases and J lost 3; bases outside the gene matches: 4. The CDR3 loop reads CSARPGTSGNYEQYF. CDR3 in DNA: TGCAGTGCTAGACCAGGGACTAGCGGGAACTACGAGCAGTACTTC.

The V call is TRBV12-3 or TRBV12-4, the J call TRBJ2-1; 12 bases fit TRBD2. CDR3 length: 16 residues. J lost 5 bases, V lost 6 bases, and 8 bases had no gene match. The CDR3 loop reads CASSPPGLAGNNEQFF. In DNA form, the CDR3 reads TGTGCCAGCAGCCCACCCGGACTAGCGGGGAACAATGAGCAGTTCTTC.

This clonotype was seen more than once but under ten times. This chain joins TRBV20-1 and TRBJ1-5, with a tentative D call TRBD1 (5 bases). The CDR3 is made up of 15 amino acids. The V and J ends lost 0 bases and 2 bases respectively, with 11 bases between them. Per germline, CDR1 DFQATT and CDR2 SNEGSKA (reference sequence). The CDR3 loop reads CSARDAGQRNQPQHF. Here the CDR3 DNA reads TGCAGTGCTAGAGATGCAGGGCAGCGCAATCAGCCCCAGCATTTT.